A single sample is the source of the 12 T cell receptor beta chains below, sequenced in a study of CD8 T cells in ankylosing spondylitis. The study, taken as a whole, reports: Among TCR beta sequences, a motif of eight highly homologous variants appeared characteristic of ankylosing spondylitis blood.

No antigen is known for these receptors. TCRdb redid the calling of the 5' RACE reads with MiXCR, one entry per CDR3 protein. In the table there are over 450,000 distinct CDR3 sequences, about 13% of which are singletons. The sequencing sample was made of blood, either unsorted or a sorted T cell fraction (not recorded which). The origin of the receptors is a male donor with ankylosing spondylitis.

This clonotype was observed many times. The chain recombines TRBV12-3 or TRBV12-4 with TRBJ2-1; 10 nucleotides agree with TRBD2. This CDR3 is built from 14 residues. With V trimmed by 6 bases and J by 4 bases, 3 bases remained unmatched. The CDR3 reads CASRLAGEYNEQFF. Here the CDR3 DNA reads TGTGCCAGCAGGCTAGCGGGGGAATACAATGAGCAGTTCTTC.

In this sample, this clonotype turned up many times. V usage is TRBV12-3 or TRBV12-4 and J usage is TRBJ2-2; the D is unclear. The CDR3 spans 13 residues. V dropped 6 bases and J dropped 6 bases, with 11 bases sitting between them. The CDR3: CASSPHSPGELFF. The CDR3 nucleotides read TGTGCCAGCAGCCCGCATAGCCCCGGGGAGCTGTTTTTT.

Only a few counts were recorded for this clonotype. The chain combines TRBV27 with TRBJ2-5, with a weak D call TRBD1 (5 bases). This CDR3 contains 14 residues. CDR1 is MNHEY and CDR2 is SMNVEV in the germline V gene (reference sequence). Trimming cost V 3 bases and J 4 bases, with 12 bases left between them. In DNA form, the CDR3 reads TGTGCCAGCAGTTTTCGCGGACATCGAGAGACCCAGTACTTC. It is translated as CASSFRGHRETQYF.

This clonotype came up a few times. This chain uses TRBV12-3 or TRBV12-4 with TRBJ2-1, with 8 bases identical to TRBD2. J was trimmed by 9 bases and V by 7 bases; bases with no gene match: 14. The CDR3 sequence is 15 residues long. CDR3 bases: TGTGCCAGCACCCCTAGGAGCGGGAGCTTCAGTGAGCAGTTCTTC. This sequence encodes CASTPRSGSFSEQFF.

The rearrangement uses TRBV6-5 and TRBJ1-1; a possible D gene is TRBD1 (5 bases). The germline gives CDR1 MNHEY, CDR2 SVGAGI. The CDR3 is made up of 16 amino acids. V was trimmed by 0 bases and J by 0 bases, leaving 11 bases between them. The CDR3 sequence is CASSYSAGGVNTEAFF. CDR3 coding DNA: TGTGCCAGCAGTTACTCCGCGGGGGGGGTGAACACTGAAGCTTTCTTT.

The sample holds a few counts of this clonotype. This chain joins TRBV14 and TRBJ1-3; the D gene is possibly TRBD1 (5 bases). Looked up from germline, CDR1 is SGHDN and CDR2 is FVKESK. V lost 0 bases and J lost 6, with 9 bases in between. There are 14 residues in the CDR3. The CDR3 loop is CASSQDGAVNTIYF. The DNA for the CDR3 is TGTGCCAGCAGCCAAGATGGGGCAGTAAACACCATATATTTT.

The J gene is TRBJ1-1, the V gene TRBV5-1, with 7 nucleotides matching TRBD1. This CDR3 is built from 14 residues. The V gene end was trimmed by 4 bases and the J gene end by 7 bases; junction bases not matched to a gene: 10. The V gene's germline CDR1 is SGHRS and CDR2 YFSETQ. CDR3: CASSQTGDKLEAFF. The DNA for the CDR3 is TGCGCCAGCAGCCAAACAGGGGACAAGCTTGAAGCTTTCTTT.

The table lists this clonotype with many counts. The V call is TRBV10-3, the J call TRBJ1-2; no firm D call. There are 13 residues in the CDR3. Trimming took 8 bases from V and 3 from J, leaving 13 bases between them. Germline lookup yields CDR1 ENHRY and CDR2 SYGVKD. CDR3 amino acids: CAISRSGDYGYTF. The CDR3 DNA is TGTGCCATCTCTCGCTCGGGTGACTATGGCTACACCTTC.

This clonotype was seen a few times. The genes are TRBV6-5 and TRBJ1-1, with 8 bases that match TRBD1. V was clipped by 2 bases and J by 1 base; unmatched bases: 6. The CDR3 contains 16 residues. Germline CDR1 reads MNHEY; CDR2 reads SVGAGI. The CDR3 DNA follows: TGTGCCAGCAGTTACGGCGGGACAGGATCGAACACTGAAGCTTTCTTT. Encoded protein: CASSYGGTGSNTEAFF.

The rearrangement links TRBV11-2 to TRBJ2-4; maybe TRBD2 (6 bases). Germline V gene sequence: CDR1 SGHAT, CDR2 FQNNGV. The CDR3 consists of 17 residues. V lost 2 bases to trimming and J lost 0 bases, with 14 bases between them. The CDR3 nucleotides are TGTGCCAGCAGCTTAAGAGGAGGAGGGCTAGCCAAAAACATTCAGTACTTC. The encoded protein is CASSLRGGGLAKNIQYF. The full variable domain, rest sourced from reference TRBV11-2 and TRBJ2-4, is EAGVAQSPRYKIIEKRQSVAFWCNPISGHATLYWYQQILGQGPKLLIQFQNNGVVDDSQLPKDRFSAERLKGVDSTLKIQPAKLEDSAVYLCASSLRGGGLAKNIQYFGAGTRLSVL.

J is TRBJ1-1 and V is TRBV12-5; a weak D match, TRBD1 (6 bases). From germline, CDR1 is LGHNT and CDR2 FRNRAP. Trimming took off 6 bases at V and 4 bases at J, with 18 bases between the two ends. The CDR3 extends over 15 amino acids. CDR3 sequence reads: CASGFETGYGTEAFF. CDR3 nucleotide sequence: TGTGCTAGTGGGTTCGAAACAGGGTACGGCACTGAAGCTTTCTTT.

This clonotype came up a few times. This sequence joins TRBV20-1 and TRBJ2-3; D not certain. The CDR3 length is 13 residues. The germline V gene has CDR1 DFQATT and CDR2 SNEGSKA (reference sequence). V was pared by 5 bases and J by 3 bases, with 12 bases between. Here the CDR3 DNA reads TGCAGTGCTTTTGTTTCAGAGACAGATACGCAGTATTTT. This gives the protein CSAFVSETDTQYF.